This T cell receptor (beta chain) is from a study of T-cell reconstitution after alpha-beta-depleted transplantation in children. V lost 8 bases and J lost 2, with 19 bases in between. Looked up from germline, CDR1 is SGHRS and CDR2 is YFSETQ. This CDR3 has 15 residues. This clonotype was seen ten or more times. As it was prepared, the TCRbeta library received unique molecular identifiers. TCRdb re-derived calls from the PCR reads in MiXCR, one entry per CDR3 protein. This table has approximately 190,000 distinct CDR3 sequences, 6.3% appearing once. This clonotype was sampled from a girl under three years old with combined immunodeficiency, due to receive a stem cell transplant. The chain has TRBV5-1 and TRBJ1-1; weak D call: TRBD1 (5 bases). Sequenced here: PBMCs, sampled before TCRalphabeta/CD19-depleted stem cell transplant. CDR3 nucleotides: TGCGCCAGTCGCTTTCTGGGGCTACTAAACACTGAAGCTTTCTTT. Its protein is CASRFLGLLNTEAFF.